This entry is about one T cell receptor beta chain. Its antigen has not been determined. Per-nucleotide qualities are absent, and no much larger clonotype sits a single base away. The data are from a study of response to subunit inactivated influenza vaccine (dated by TCRdb to 2016 to 2019). Some background on the complete study: The study used deep quantitative T cell receptor repertoire profiling to track responses to a trivalent subunit inactivated influenza vaccine.

Library preparation employed RT-PCR. The reads were generated on an Illumina HiSeq 2500. In-frame beta chains were kept once TCRdb had trimmed the public reads at Q25 with fastp and called clones with MiXCR. Each record represents a unique CDR3 protein, reported with the most common genes and DNA among its rows. Present in this sample are about 300,000 distinct CDR3 sequences, 20% to 25% of which were seen just once. The top ten clonotypes cover 9% to 12% of the sample. The CDR3 contains 15 residues, cysteine and phenylalanine counted. Here the CDR3 DNA is all that survives: 45 bases in frame from base 1. V is clipped by 1 base and J by 4 bases, and the sequence between their germline boundaries is 11 bases long. Findings and caveats that apply to the study as a whole: The authors proposed that each seasonal influenza vaccination may bring in only a limited number of new T cells.

This clonotype originated in a man aged 50-75 years who received an inactivated influenza vaccine. Donor details come from another sample of the same person, matched by shared clones. The sequences come from PBMCs from blood, collected roughly 20 months after vaccination. The V and J genes are TRBV12-3 or TRBV12-4 and TRBJ1-5; the D region possibly corresponds to TRBD1 (5 bases align). The DNA is TGTGCCAGCAGTTTAGTAGGGACCAAAAATCAGCCCCAGCATTTT. It encodes CASSLVGTKNQPQHF.